This T cell receptor beta chain was obtained from a study of blood T cell repertoires in COVID-19. Study-level information: Recovered status applied to Cohort 3 donors who had two consecutive negative PCRs. It also applied to those with clearance or with symptom resolution.

Assay: immunoSEQ multiplex PCR; the TCRdb copy retains only in-frame clones and omits some. This table has about 190,000 clones, roughly nine tenths appearing once. A single count supports this clone. Everyone who took part was roughly 18 to 89 years old, and they came from roughly 25 US areas. The CDR3 totals 13 residues. Germline CDR1 and CDR2: LGHNA and YNFKEQ. After removal of 8 bases from V and 7 bases from J, the junction contained 10 bases not matched to a gene. This TCR came from a woman aged 40-49 years in a cohort exposed to, infected with or recovered from COVID-19 (not recorded which). This rearrangement joins TRBV4-2 to TRBJ1-2; 7 nucleotides align to TRBD1. Specimen: PBMCs or T cells enriched from blood (not recorded which). The CDR3 is CASGGRQGSGYTF. The CDR3 region has the DNA TGTGCCAGCGGGGGCCGACAGGGTTCTGGCTACACCTTC.